A single TCR beta chain is shown here with its context. Clones were sequenced by immunoSEQ multiplex PCR, and TCRdb holds only the in-frame ones, with some missing. The sample has under 200,000 clones; 86% are singletons. J gave up 0 bases and V 0 bases, and 8 bases lay outside the gene matches. The CDR3 length is 18 residues. CDR1 is MGHRA, CDR2 YSYEKL, per germline. The data derive from a study of blood T cell repertoires in COVID-19. This chain links TRBV4-1 with TRBJ2-7, with TRBD2 matching 10 bases. The material sequenced was peripheral blood. This TCR was recovered from an older woman with COVID-19, enrolled during active disease. The CDR3 coding sequence is TGCGCCAGCAGCCAAGAGAATGTAGCGGGAGGTGTCTCCTACGAGCAGTACTTC. It encodes CASSQENVAGGVSYEQYF.